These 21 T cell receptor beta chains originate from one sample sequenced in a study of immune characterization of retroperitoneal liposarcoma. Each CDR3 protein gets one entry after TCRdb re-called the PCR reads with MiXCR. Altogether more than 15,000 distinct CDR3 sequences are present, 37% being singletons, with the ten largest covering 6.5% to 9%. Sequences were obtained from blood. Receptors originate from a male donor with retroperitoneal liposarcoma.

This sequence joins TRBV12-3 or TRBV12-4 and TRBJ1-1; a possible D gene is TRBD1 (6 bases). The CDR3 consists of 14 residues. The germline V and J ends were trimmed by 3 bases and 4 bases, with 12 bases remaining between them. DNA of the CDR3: TGTGCCAGCAGTTTCGGTCGACAGGTCACTGAAGCTTTCTTT. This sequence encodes CASSFGRQVTEAFF.

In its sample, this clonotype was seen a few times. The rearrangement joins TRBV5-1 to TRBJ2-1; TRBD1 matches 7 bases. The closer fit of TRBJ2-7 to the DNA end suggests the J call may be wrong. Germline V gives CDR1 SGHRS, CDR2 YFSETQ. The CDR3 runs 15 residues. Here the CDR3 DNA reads TGCGCCAGCAGCTCTCCCGACAGGGCCCCCTACGAGCAGTACTTC. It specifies CASSSPDRAPYEQYF.

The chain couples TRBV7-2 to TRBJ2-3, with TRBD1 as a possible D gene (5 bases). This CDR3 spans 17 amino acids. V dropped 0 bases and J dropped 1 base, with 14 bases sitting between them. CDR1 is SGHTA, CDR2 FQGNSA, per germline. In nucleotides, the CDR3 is TGTGCCAGCAGCTTAGCCATGTCAGGGTGGGGCACAGATACGCAGTATTTT. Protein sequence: CASSLAMSGWGTDTQYF.

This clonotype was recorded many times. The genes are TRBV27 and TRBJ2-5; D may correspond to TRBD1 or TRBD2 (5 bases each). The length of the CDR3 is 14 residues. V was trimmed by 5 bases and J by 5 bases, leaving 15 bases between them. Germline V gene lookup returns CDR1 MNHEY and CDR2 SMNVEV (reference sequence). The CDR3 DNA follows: TGTGCCAGCAGTCCCCGGGGCCGCTGGGAGACCCAGTACTTC. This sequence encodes CASSPRGRWETQYF.

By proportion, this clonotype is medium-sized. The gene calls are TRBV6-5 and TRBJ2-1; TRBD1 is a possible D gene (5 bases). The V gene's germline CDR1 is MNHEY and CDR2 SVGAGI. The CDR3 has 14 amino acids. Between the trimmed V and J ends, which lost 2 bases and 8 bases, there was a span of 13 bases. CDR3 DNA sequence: TGTGCCAGCAGTTACACAGGCAAATTAGATGAGCAGTTCTTC. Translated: CASSYTGKLDEQFF.

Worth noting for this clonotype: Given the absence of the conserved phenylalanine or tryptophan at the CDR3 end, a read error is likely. Here the CDR3 reads CASSWGGGESETQYL. In DNA form, the CDR3 reads TGTGCCAGCAGTTGGGGGGGCGGGGAGTCTGAGACCCAGTACTTA. The chain combines TRBV12-3 or TRBV12-4 with TRBJ2-5; weak D call: TRBD2 (7 bases). The germline V and J ends were trimmed by 4 bases and 5 bases, with 17 bases remaining between them. There are 15 residues in the CDR3.

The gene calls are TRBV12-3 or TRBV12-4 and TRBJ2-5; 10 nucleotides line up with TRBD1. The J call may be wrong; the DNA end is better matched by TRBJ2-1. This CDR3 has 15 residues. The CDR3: CASSFKGQGKETQFF. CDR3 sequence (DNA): TGTGCCAGCAGTTTTAAGGGACAGGGGAAAGAGACCCAGTTCTTC.

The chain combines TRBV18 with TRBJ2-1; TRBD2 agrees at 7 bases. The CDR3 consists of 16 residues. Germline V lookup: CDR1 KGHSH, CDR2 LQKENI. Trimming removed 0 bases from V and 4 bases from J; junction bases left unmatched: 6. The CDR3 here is CASSPPSLADYNEQFF. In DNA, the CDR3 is TGTGCCAGCTCACCACCGAGCCTAGCGGATTACAATGAGCAGTTCTTC.

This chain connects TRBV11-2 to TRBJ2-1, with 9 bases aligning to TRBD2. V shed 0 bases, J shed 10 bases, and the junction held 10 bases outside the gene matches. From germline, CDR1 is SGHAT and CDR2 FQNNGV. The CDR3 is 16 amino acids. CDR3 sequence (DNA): TGTGCCAGCAGCTTAGAGCCGGCTAGCGGGATTTGGGAGCAGTTCTTC. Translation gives CASSLEPASGIWEQFF.

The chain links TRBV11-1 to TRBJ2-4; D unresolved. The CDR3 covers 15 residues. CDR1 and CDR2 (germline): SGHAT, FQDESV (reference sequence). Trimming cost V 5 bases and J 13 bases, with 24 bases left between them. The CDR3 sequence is CASSRSGRVYNEQYF. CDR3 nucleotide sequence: TGTGCCAGCAGCCGCTCCGGCCGGGTGTACAATGAGCAGTACTTC.

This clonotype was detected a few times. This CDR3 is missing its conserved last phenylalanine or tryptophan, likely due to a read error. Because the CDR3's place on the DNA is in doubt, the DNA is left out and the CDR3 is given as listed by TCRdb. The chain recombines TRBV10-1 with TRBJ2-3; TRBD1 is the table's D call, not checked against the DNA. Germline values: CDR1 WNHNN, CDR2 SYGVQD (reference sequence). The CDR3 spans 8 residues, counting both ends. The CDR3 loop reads CASSDLGT.

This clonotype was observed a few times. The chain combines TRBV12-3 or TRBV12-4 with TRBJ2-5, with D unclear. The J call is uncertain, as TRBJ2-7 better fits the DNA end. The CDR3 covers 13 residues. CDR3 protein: CASSWRQGYEQYF. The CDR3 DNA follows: TGTGCCAGCAGTTGGCGACAAGGCTACGAGCAGTACTTC.

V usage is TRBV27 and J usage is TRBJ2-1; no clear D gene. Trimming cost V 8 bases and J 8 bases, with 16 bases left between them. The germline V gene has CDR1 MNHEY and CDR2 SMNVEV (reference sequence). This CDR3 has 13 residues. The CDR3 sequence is CASRPSVIDEQFF. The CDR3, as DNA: TGTGCCAGCCGGCCTTCGGTTATTGATGAGCAGTTCTTC.

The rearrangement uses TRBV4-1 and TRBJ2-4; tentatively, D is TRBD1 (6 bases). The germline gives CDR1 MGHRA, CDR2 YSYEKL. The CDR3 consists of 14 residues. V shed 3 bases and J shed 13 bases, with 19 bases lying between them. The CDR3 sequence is CASSQWVRDNEQYF. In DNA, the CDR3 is TGCGCCAGCAGCCAGTGGGTTCGGGACAATGAGCAGTACTTC.

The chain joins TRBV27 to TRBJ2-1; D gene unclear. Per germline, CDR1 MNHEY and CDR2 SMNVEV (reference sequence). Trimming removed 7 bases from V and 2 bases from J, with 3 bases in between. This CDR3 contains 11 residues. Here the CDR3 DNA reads TGTGCCAGCATAACCTACAATGAGCAGTTCTTC. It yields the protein CASITYNEQFF.

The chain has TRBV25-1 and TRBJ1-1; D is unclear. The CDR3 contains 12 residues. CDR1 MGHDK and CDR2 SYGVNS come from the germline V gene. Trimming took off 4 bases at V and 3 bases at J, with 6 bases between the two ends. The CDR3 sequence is CASSVWDTEAFF. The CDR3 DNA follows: TGTGCCAGCAGTGTGTGGGACACTGAAGCTTTCTTT.

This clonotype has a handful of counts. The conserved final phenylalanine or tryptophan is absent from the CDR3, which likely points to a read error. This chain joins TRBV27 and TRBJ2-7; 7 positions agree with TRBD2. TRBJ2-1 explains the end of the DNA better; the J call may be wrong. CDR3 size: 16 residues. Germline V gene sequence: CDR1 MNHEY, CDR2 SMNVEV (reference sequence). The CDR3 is CASSFQLAEKYDEQFL. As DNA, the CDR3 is TGTGCCAGCAGTTTCCAGCTAGCGGAGAAATACGATGAGCAGTTCTTA.

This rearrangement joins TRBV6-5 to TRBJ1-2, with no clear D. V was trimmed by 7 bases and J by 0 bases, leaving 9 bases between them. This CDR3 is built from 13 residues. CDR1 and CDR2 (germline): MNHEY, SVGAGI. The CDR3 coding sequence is TGTGCCAGCACTAGGGAAGCTAACTATGGCTACACCTTC. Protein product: CASTREANYGYTF.

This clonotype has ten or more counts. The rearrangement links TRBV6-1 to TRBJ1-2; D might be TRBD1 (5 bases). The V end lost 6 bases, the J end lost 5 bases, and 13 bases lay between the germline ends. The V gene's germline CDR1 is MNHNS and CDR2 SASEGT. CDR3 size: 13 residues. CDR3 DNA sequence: TGTGCCAGCAGAAAAACAGGAGCTTATGGCTACACCTTC. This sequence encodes CASRKTGAYGYTF.

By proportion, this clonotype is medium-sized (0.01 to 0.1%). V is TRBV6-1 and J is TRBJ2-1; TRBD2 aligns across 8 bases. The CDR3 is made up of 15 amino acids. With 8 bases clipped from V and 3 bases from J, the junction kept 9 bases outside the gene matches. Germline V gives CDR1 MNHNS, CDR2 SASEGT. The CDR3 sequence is CASRAGLVLYNEQFF. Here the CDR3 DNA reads TGTGCCAGCCGGGCGGGACTAGTCCTCTACAATGAGCAGTTCTTC.

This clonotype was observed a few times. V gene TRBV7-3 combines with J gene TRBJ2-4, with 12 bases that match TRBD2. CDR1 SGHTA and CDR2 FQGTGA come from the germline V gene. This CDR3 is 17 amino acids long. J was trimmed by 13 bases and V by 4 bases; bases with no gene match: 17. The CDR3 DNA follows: TGTGCCAGCAGCTCCTGGACTAGCGGGGACCTGCTCGGGGAGCAGTACTTC. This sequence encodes CASSSWTSGDLLGEQYF.